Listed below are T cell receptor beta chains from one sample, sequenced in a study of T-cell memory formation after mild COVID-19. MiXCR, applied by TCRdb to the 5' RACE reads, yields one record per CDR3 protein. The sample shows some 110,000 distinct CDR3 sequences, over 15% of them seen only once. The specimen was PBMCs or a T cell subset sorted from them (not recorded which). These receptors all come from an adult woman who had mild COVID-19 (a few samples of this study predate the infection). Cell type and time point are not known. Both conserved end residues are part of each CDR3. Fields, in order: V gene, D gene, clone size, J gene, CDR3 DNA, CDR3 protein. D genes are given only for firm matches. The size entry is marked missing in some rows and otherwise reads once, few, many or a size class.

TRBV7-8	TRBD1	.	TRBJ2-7	TGTGCCAGCAGCCCACAGGGGACCTACGAGCAGTACTTC	CASSPQGTYEQYF
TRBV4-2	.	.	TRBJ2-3	TGTGCCAGCAGCCAAGACTCGAGCAGCTCTAGCACAGATACGCAGTATTTT	CASSQDSSSSSTDTQYF
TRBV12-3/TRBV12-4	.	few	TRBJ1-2	TGTGCCAGCAGTCAACCGGGCGGCGGGGGCTACACCTTC	CASSQPGGGGYTF
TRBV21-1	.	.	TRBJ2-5	TGTGCCAGCAGCAAAGATTGTAGAAGGGGGCAAGAGACCCAGTACTTC	CASSKDCRRGQETQYF
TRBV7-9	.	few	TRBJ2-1	TGTGCCAGCAGCTTACTTGGGACCGCCCCCAATGAGCAGTTCTTC	CASSLLGTAPNEQFF
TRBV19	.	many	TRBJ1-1	TGTGCCAGTAGTGTGGCCTCGGGTGTTCCTGAAGCTTTCTTT	CASSVASGVPEAFF
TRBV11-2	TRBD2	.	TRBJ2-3	TGTGCCAGCAGCTTAGATTCCCTAGCGGGCCCCGATACGCAGTATTTT	CASSLDSLAGPDTQYF
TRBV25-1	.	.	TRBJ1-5	TGTGCCAGCCGCGGGGGCAATCAGCCCCAGCATTTT	CASRGGNQPQHF
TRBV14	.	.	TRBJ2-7	TGTGCCAGCAGCCGACAGAACACGGGGGAGCAGTACTTC	CASSRQNTGEQYF
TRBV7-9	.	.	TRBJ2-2	TGTGCCAGCAGCTTACCGGCGGGGCTGAACACCGGGGAGCTGTTTTTT	CASSLPAGLNTGELFF
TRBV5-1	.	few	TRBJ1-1	TGCGCCAGCAGCTTGGAGGCAGGGCTGACTGAAGCTTTCTTT	CASSLEAGLTEAFF
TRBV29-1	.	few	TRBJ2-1	TGCAGCGTTGAACCCGGGTTAGGCGGACAGCAGCGGTTCTTC	CSVEPGLGGQQRFF
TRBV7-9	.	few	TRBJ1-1	TGTGCCAGCAGCCCAGCGGCGTCAGGGAACACTGAAGCTTTCTTT	CASSPAASGNTEAFF
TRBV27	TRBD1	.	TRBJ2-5	TGTGCCAGCAGTCCCCAGGGGGAAGGAGAGACCCAGTACTTC	CASSPQGEGETQYF
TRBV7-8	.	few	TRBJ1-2	TGTGCCAGCAGCCCCCGAAGGGTTCAGCCGACATCCTACACCTTC	CASSPRRVQPTSYTF
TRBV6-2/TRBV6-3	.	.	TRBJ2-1	TGTGCCAGCAGTTACCTGGGCACCGACGATGAGCAGTTCTTC	CASSYLGTDDEQFF
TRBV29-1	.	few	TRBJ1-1	TGCAGCGTTGAAGATCTGGGGACACTGAACACTGAAGCTTTCTTT	CSVEDLGTLNTEAFF
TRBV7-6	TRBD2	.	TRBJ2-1	TGTGCCAGCAGTTGGACTAGCGGCTACAATGAGCAGTTCTTC	CASSWTSGYNEQFF
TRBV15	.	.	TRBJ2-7	TGTGCCACCAGCAGAGATCAGGAGGGGAGCTCCTACGAGCAGTACTTC	CATSRDQEGSSYEQYF
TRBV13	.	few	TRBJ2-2	TGTGCCAGCAGCCGAGGGGGGGCCACGGGGACCGGGGAGCTGTTTTTT	CASSRGGATGTGELFF
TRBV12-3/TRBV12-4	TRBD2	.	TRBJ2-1	TGTGCCAGCAGCTTTGTGAGCGGGGGGGCTGAGCAGTTCTTC	CASSFVSGGAEQFF
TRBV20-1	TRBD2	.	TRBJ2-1	TGCAGTGCTAGAGTCCCCCGGGACTACCACTACAATGAGCAGTTCTTC	CSARVPRDYHYNEQFF
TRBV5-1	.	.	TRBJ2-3	TGCGCCAGCAGCGATGAGGATAGCACAGATACGCAGTATTTT	CASSDEDSTDTQYF
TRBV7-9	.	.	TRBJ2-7	TGTGCCAGCAGCTCGGGACAACCCTACGAGCAGTACTTC	CASSSGQPYEQYF
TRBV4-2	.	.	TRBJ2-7	TGTGCCAGCAGCCCGCGACAGGACCCCTACGAGCAGTACTTC	CASSPRQDPYEQYF
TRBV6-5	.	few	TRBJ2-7	TGTGCCAGCAGTTACGGCCCAGGGGGAGGATACGAGCAGTACTTC	CASSYGPGGGYEQYF
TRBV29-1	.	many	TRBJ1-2	TGCAGCGTTGAGGCGCACGACTATGGCTACACCTTC	CSVEAHDYGYTF
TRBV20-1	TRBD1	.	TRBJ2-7	TGCAGTGCCCGGGACAGATACTACGAGCAGTACTTC	CSARDRYYEQYF
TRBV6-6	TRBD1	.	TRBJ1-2	TGTGCCATCGGACAGGGGGCCATCAGTACGAGCGGCTACACCTTC	CAIGQGAISTSGYTF
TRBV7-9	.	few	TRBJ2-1	TGTGCCAGCAGCTTGTCCAGGGGTTCAAGGTGGAATGAGCAGTTCTTC	CASSLSRGSRWNEQFF
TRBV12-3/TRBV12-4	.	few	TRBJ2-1	TGTGCCAGCAGTTTACGAGGACTTTCCTACAATGAGCAGTTCTTC	CASSLRGLSYNEQFF
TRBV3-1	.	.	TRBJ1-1	TGTGCCAGCAGCCTCGGGGCCGTCCCTTCGAGCTTTTTCTTT	CASSLGAVPSSFFF
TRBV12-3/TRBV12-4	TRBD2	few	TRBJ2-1	TGTGCCAGCAGTTCTGTTGCGGGGGGGCCCTTATCCTACAATGAGCAGTTCTTC	CASSSVAGGPLSYNEQFF
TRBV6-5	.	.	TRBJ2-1	TGTGCCAGCAGTTACGGGGTAGTAGGCTACAATGAGCAGTTCTTC	CASSYGVVGYNEQFF
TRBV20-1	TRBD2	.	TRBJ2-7	TGCAGTGCTTGGGGGGGGGAGACCGGGAACACCTGGGACGAGCAGTACTTC	CSAWGGETGNTWDEQYF
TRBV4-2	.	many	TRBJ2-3	TGTGCCAGCAGCCAAGCTGTTAGCACAGATACGCAGTATTTT	CASSQAVSTDTQYF
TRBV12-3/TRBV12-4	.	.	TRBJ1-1	TGTGCCAGCAGCCCGGTAGGGGTTACTGAAGCTTTCTTT	CASSPVGVTEAFF
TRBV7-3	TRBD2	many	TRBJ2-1	TGTGCCAGCAGCTTAGCGGGGGGGGTCAATGAGCAGTTCTTC	CASSLAGGVNEQFF
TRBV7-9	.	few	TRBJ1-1	TGTGCCAGCAGCTCGTCTCGGGTTGAAGCTTTCTTT	CASSSSRVEAFF
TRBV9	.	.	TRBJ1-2	TGTGCCAGCAGCCTAGCAGCCCCACCGACTATGGGCTACACCTTC	CASSLAAPPTMGYTF
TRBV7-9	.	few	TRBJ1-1	TGTGCCAGCAGCCCGTTTAGCCCGGAGGACACTGAAGCTTTCTTT	CASSPFSPEDTEAFF
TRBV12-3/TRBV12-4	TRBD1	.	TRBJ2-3	TGTGCCAGCAGTTTCGGGACAGGGGGTAGCACAGATACGCAGTATTTT	CASSFGTGGSTDTQYF
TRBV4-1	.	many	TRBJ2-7	TGCGCCAGCAGCCAAGAACCAGGGATGATATCCTACGAGCAGTACTTC	CASSQEPGMISYEQYF
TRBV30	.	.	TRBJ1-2	TGTGCCTGGAGTGTACTGGGGGGGTTTGATGGCTACACCTTC	CAWSVLGGFDGYTF
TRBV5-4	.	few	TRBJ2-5	TGTGCCAGCAGCTTGCCAGGGCAGGCAGAGAGAGAGACCCAGTACTTC	CASSLPGQAERETQYF